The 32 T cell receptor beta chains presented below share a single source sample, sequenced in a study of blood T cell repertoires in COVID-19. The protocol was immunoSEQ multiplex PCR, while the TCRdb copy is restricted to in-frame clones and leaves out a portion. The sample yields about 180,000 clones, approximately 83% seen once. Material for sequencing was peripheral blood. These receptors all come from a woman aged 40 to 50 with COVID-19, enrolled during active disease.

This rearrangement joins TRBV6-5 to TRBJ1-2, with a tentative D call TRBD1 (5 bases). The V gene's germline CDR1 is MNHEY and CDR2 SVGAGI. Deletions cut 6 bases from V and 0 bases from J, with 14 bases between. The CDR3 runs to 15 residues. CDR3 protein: CASSGDSLTNYGYTF. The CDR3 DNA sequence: TGTGCCAGCAGCGGAGACAGCCTTACTAACTATGGCTACACCTTC.

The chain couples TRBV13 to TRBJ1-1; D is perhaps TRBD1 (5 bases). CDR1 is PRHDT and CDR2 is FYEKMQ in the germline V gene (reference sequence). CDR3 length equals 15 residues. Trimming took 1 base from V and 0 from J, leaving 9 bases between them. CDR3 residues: CASSLVGVLNTEAFF. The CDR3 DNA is TGTGCCAGCAGCTTAGTAGGGGTTTTGAACACTGAAGCTTTCTTT.

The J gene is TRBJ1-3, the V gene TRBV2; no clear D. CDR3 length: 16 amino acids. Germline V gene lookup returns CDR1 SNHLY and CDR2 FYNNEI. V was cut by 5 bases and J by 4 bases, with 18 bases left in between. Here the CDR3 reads CASSSGRPGLGNTIYF. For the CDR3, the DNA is TGTGCCAGCAGTTCCGGACGGCCTGGACTGGGAAACACCATATATTTT.

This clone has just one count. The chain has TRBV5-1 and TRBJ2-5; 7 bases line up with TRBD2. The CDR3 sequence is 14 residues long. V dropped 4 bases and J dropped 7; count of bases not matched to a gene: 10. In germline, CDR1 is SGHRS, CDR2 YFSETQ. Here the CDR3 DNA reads TGCGCCAGCAGCGACGGGGCTAGCGGTTTGACCCAGTACTTC. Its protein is CASSDGASGLTQYF.

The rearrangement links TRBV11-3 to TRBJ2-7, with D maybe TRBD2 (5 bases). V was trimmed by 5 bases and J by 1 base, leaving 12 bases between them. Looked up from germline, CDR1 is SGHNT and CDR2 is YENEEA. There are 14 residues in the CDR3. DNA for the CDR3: TGTGCCAGCAGCCCCGGAAGGGAGTCCTACGAGCAGTACTTC. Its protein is CASSPGRESYEQYF.

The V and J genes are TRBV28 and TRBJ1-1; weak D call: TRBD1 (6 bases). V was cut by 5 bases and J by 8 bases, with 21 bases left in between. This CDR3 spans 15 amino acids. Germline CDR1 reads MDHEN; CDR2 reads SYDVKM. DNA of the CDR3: TGTGCCAGCAGTGAGAATTGGGGGCGCCCATCCGAAGCTTTCTTT. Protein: CASSENWGRPSEAFF. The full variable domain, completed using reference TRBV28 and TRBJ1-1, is DVKVTQSSRYLVKRTGEKVFLECVQDMDHENMFWYRQDPGLGLRLIYFSYDVKMKEKGDIPEGYSVSREKKERFSLILESASTNQTSMYLCASSENWGRPSEAFFGQGTRLTVV.

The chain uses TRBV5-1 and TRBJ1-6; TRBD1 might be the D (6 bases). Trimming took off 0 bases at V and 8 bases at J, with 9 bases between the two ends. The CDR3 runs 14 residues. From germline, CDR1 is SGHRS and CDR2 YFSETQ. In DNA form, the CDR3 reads TGCGCCAGCAGCTTGGTACAGGGAGATTCACCCCTCCACTTT. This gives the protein CASSLVQGDSPLHF. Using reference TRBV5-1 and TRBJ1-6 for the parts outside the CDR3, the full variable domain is KAGVTQTPRYLIKTRGQQVTLSCSPISGHRSVSWYQQTPGQGLQFLFEYFSETQRNKGNFPGRFSGRQFSNSRSEMNVSTLELGDSALYLCASSLVQGDSPLHFGNGTRLTVT.

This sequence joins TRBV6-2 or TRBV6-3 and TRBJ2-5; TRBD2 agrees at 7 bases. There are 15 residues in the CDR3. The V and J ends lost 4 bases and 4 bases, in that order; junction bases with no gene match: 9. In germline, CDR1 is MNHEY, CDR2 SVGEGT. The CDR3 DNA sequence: TGTGCCAGCAGTTCACGCTGGACTAGTCGAGAGACCCAGTACTTC. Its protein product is CASSSRWTSRETQYF.

In DNA form, the CDR3 reads TGTGCCAGCTCGTACACTGAAGCTTTCTTT. Translation gives CASSYTEAFF. V and J are TRBV2 and TRBJ1-1; no clear D gene. The CDR3 runs 10 residues. The germline V gene encodes CDR1 SNHLY and CDR2 FYNNEI. The ends were cut back, 8 bases at V and 3 bases at J, with 4 bases in the middle.

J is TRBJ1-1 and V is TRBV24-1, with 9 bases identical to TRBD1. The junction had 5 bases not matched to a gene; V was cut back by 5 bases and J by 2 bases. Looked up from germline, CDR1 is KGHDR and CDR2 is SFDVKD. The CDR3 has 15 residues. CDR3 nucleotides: TGTGCCACCAGTGCCACGGACAGGGGCAACACTGAAGCTTTCTTT. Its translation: CATSATDRGNTEAFF.

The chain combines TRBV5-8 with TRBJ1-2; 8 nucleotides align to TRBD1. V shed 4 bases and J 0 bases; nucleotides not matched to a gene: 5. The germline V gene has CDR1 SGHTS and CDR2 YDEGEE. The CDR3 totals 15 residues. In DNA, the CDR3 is TGTGCCAGCAGCGCAACAGGGGGTCCTAACTATGGCTACACCTTC. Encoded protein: CASSATGGPNYGYTF.

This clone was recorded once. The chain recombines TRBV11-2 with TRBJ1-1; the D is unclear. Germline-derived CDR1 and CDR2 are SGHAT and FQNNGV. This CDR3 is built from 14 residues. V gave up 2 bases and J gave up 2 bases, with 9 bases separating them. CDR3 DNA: TGTGCCAGCAGCTTATGGCAGGTTAACACTGAAGCTTTCTTT. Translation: CASSLWQVNTEAFF.

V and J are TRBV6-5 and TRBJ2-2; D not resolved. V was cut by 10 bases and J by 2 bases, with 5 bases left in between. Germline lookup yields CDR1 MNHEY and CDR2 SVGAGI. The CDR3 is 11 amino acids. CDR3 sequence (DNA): TGTGCCACCTTTAACACCGGGGAGCTGTTTTTT. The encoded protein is CATFNTGELFF.

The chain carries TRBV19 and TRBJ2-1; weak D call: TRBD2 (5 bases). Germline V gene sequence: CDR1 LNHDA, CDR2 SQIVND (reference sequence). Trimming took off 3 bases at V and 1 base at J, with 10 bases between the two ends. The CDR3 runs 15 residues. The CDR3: CASSMRERSYNEQFF. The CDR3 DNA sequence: TGTGCCAGTAGTATGAGGGAGCGGTCCTACAATGAGCAGTTCTTC.

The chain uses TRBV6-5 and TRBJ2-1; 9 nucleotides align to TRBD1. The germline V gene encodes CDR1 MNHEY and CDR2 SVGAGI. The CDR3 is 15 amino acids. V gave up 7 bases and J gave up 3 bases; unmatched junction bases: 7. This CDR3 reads CASTLQGADYNEQFF. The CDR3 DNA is TGTGCCAGCACCCTACAGGGGGCGGACTACAATGAGCAGTTCTTC.

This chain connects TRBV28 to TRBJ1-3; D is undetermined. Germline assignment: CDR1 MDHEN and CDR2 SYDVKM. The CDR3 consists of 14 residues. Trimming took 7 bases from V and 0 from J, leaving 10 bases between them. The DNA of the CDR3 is TGTGCCAGCACCTTAATCCTCTCTGGAAACACCATATATTTT. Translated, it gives CASTLILSGNTIYF.

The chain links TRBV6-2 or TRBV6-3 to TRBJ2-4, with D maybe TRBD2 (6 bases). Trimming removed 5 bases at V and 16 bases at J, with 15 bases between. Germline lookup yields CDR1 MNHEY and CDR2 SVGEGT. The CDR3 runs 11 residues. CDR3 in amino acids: CASSDRDWPYF. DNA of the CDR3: TGTGCCAGCAGTGACCGGGACTGGCCATACTTC.

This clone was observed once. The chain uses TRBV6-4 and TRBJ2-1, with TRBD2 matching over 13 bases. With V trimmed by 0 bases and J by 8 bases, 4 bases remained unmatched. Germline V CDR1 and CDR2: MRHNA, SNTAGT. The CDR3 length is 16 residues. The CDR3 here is CASSDSGLAGLDEQFF. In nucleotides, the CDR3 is TGTGCCAGCAGTGACTCGGGACTAGCGGGGTTGGATGAGCAGTTCTTC.

CDR3 amino acids: CASSAPRGQVGSPLHF. In DNA form, the CDR3 reads TGTGCCAGCAGCGCTCCCAGGGGACAGGTGGGTTCACCCCTCCACTTT. This chain links TRBV3-1 (or the pseudogene TRBV3-2) with TRBJ1-6; 8 nucleotides match TRBD1. Germline V gene data show CDR1 as LGHDT and CDR2 as YNNKEL (reference sequence). The CDR3 is 16 amino acids. V shed 5 bases, J shed 9 bases, and the junction held 12 bases outside the gene matches.

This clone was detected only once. CDR3: CASSPRGVGRGYGYTF. Written as DNA, the CDR3 is TGTGCCAGCAGCCCCAGGGGGGTGGGTCGTGGGTATGGCTACACCTTC. The rearrangement links TRBV11-2 to TRBJ1-2; 7 nucleotides align to TRBD1. The germline V gene has CDR1 SGHAT and CDR2 FQNNGV. The CDR3 totals 16 residues. Trimming cost V 5 bases and J 5 bases; bases outside gene matches: 14.

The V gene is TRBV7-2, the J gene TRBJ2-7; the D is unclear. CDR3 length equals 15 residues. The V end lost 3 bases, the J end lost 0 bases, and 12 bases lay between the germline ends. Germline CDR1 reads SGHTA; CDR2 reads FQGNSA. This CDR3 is CASSFDIVRSYEQYF. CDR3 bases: TGTGCCAGCAGCTTCGACATAGTCCGCTCCTACGAGCAGTACTTC.

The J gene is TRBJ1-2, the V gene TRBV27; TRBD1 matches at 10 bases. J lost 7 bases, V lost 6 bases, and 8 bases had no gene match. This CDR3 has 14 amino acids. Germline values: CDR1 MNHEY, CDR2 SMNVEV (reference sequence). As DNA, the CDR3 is TGTGCCAGCAGCCCAAACCGGGACAGGGGTGGCTACACCTTC. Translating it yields CASSPNRDRGGYTF.

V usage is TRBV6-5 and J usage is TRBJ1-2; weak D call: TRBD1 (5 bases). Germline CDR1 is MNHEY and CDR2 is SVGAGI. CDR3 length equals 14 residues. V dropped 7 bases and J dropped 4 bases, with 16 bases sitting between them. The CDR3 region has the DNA TGTGCCAGCATATTGGGGGGTGTAAGCTATGGCTACACCTTC. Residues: CASILGGVSYGYTF.

CDR3 sequence: CASSLDPRQGGFF. The CDR3 DNA sequence: TGTGCCAGCTCACTAGACCCTCGACAGGGAGGGTTCTTC. This chain links TRBV18 with TRBJ2-1, with a tentative D call TRBD1 (7 bases). Trimming removed 4 bases from V and 15 bases from J, with 19 bases in between. The CDR3 contains 13 residues. CDR1 KGHSH and CDR2 LQKENI come from the germline V gene.

The CDR3 bases are TGTGCCAGCAGCTTAGTTAGAGGCAATGAGCAGTTCTTC. Encoded protein: CASSLVRGNEQFF. The chain is built from TRBV7-8 and TRBJ2-1, with D unresolved. The CDR3 is 13 amino acids. CDR1 is SGHVS and CDR2 is FQNEAQ in the germline V gene. Trimming cost V 1 base and J 6 bases, with 7 bases left between them.

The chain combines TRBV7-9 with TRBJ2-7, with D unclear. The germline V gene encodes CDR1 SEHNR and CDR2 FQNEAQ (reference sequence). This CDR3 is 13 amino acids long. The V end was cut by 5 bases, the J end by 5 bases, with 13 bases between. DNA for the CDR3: TGTGCCAGCAGCCAACTGCAGGTTCACGAGCAGTACTTC. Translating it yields CASSQLQVHEQYF.

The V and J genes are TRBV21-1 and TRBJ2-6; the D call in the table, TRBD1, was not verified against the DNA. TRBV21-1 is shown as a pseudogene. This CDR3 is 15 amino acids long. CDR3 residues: CARDRPRSGANVLTF. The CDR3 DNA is TGTGCCAGAGACAGACCCCGCTCTGGGGCCAACGTCCTGACTTTC.

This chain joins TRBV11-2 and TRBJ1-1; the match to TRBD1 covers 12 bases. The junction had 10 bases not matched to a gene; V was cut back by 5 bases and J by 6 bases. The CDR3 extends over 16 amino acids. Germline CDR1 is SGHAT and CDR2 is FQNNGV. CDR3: CASSLPGQGADAEAFF. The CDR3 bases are TGTGCCAGCAGCCTCCCGGGACAGGGGGCGGATGCTGAAGCTTTCTTT.

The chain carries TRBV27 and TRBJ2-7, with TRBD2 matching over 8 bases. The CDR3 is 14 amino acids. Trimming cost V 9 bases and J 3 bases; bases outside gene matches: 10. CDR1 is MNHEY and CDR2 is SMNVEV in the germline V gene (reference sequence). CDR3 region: CASTSHGGVYEQYF. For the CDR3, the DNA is TGTGCCAGTACCTCCCACGGGGGGGTCTACGAGCAGTACTTC.

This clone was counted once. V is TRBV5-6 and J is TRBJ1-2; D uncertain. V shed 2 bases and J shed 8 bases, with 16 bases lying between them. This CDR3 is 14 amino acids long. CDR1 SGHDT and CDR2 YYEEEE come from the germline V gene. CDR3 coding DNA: TGTGCCAGCAGCTTACCGTCGGGATCTGGGGGCTACACCTTC. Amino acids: CASSLPSGSGGYTF.

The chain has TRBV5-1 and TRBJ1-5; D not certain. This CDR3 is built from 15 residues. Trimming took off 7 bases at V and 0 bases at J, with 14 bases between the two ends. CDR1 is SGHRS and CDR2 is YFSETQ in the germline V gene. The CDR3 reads CASRAGWGSNQPQHF. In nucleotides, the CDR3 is TGCGCCAGCCGGGCGGGATGGGGTAGCAATCAGCCCCAGCATTTT.

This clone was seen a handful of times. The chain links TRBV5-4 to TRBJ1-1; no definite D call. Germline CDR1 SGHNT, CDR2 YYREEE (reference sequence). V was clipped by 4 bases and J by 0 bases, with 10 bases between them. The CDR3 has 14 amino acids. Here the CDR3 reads CASSDGVLNTEAFF. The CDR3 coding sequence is TGTGCCAGCAGCGACGGGGTCCTGAACACTGAAGCTTTCTTT.